The subject of this entry is one TCR beta chain. The data originate from a study of blood T cell repertoires in COVID-19. Turning to the study itself: COVID-19 samples, acute and convalescent, were from the United States, Italy and Spain.

Germline CDR1 reads GTSNPN; CDR2 reads SVGIG (reference sequence). The CDR3 covers 15 residues. The V end was cut by 2 bases, the J end by 8 bases, with 18 bases between. Assay used: immunoSEQ multiplex PCR; TCRdb lists only in-frame clones, some missing. This sample yields about 200,000 clones, of which approximately 82% are seen a single time; 7.5% to 9% belongs to the top ten. Sequencing was performed on peripheral blood. The origin of this receptor is a woman in her forties or fifties with acute or convalescent COVID-19. The chain carries TRBV30 and TRBJ2-2; D is perhaps TRBD2 (7 bases). For the CDR3, the DNA is TGTGCCTGGAGTTCCGTCCGGGGGGCCACTGGGGAGCTGTTTTTT. Encoded protein: CAWSSVRGATGELFF.